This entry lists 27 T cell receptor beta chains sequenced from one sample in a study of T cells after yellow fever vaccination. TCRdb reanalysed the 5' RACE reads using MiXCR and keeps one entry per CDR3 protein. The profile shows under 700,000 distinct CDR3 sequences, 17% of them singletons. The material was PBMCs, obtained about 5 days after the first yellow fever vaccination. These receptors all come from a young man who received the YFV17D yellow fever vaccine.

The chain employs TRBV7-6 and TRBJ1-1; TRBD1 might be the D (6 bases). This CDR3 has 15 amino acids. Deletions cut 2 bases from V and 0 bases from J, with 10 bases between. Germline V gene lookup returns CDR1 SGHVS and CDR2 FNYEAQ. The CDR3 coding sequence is TGTGCCAGCAGCTTATGGGGGGCAATGAACACTGAAGCTTTCTTT. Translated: CASSLWGAMNTEAFF.

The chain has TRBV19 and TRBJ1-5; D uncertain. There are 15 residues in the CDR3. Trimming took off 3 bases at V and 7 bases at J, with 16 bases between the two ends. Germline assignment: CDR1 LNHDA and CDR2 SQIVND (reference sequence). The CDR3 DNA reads TGTGCCAGTAGTATCGGCTCATTTTCGGGGCAGCCCCAGCATTTT. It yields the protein CASSIGSFSGQPQHF.

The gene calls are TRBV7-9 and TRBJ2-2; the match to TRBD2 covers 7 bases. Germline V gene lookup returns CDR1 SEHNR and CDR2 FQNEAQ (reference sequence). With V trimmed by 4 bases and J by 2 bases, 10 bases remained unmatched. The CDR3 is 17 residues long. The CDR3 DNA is TGTGCCAGCAGCTCCGGCCTGAGCGGGGCCAACACCGGGGAGCTGTTTTTT. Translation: CASSSGLSGANTGELFF.

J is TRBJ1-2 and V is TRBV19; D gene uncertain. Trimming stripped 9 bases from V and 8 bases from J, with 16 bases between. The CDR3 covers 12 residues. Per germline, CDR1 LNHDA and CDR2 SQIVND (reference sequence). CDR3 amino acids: CASNRHGSGYTF. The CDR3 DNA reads TGTGCCAGCAATAGGCACGGGAGCGGCTACACCTTC. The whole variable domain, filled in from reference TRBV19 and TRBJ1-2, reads DGGITQSPKYLFRKEGQNVTLSCEQNLNHDAMYWYRQDPGQGLRLIYYSQIVNDFQKGDIAEGYSVSREKKESFPLTVTSAQKNPTAFYLCASNRHGSGYTFGSGTRLTVV.

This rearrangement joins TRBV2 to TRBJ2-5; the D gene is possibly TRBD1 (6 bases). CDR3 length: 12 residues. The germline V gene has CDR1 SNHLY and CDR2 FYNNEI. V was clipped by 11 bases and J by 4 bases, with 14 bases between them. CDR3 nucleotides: TGTGCCGTAAGGACAGTCGCAGAGACCCAGTACTTC. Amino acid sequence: CAVRTVAETQYF.

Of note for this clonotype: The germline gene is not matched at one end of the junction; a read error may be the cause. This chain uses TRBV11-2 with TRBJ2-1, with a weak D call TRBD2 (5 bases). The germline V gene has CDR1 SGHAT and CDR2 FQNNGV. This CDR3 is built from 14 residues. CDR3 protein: CAISPGVRHNEQFF. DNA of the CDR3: TGTGCCATCAGCCCCGGGGTACGGCACAATGAGCAGTTCTTC.

CDR3 DNA sequence: TGCGCCAGCAGCGAACAGGGGTGGAACACTGAAGCTTTCTTT. This codes for CASSEQGWNTEAFF. The chain combines TRBV5-1 with TRBJ1-1, with 7 nucleotides matching TRBD1. This CDR3 has 14 amino acids. The trim removed 4 bases at V and 1 base at J, leaving 4 bases unmatched. The germline V gene encodes CDR1 SGHRS and CDR2 YFSETQ.

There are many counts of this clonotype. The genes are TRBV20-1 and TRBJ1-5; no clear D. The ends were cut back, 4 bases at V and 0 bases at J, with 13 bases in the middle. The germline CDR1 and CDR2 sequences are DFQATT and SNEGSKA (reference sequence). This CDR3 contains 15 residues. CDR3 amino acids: CSATGGWGSNQPQHF. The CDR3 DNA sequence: TGCAGTGCTACCGGAGGGTGGGGTAGCAATCAGCCCCAGCATTTT.

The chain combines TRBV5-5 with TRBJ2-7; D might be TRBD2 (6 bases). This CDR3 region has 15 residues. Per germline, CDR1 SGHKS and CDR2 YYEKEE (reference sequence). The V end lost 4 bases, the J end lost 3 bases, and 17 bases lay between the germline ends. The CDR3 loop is CASSRQPGLFYEQYF. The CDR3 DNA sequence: TGTGCCAGCAGCCGCCAGCCGGGACTCTTCTACGAGCAGTACTTC.

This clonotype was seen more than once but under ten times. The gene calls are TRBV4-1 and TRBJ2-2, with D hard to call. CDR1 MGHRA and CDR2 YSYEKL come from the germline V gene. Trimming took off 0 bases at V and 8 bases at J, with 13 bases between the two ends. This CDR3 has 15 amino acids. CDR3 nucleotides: TGCGCCAGCAGCCAAGATTTTCCCCCCTCGGGGGAGCTGTTTTTT. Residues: CASSQDFPPSGELFF.

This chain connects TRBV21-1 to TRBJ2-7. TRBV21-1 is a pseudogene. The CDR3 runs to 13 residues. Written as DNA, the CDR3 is TGTGCCAGCAGGCCGGACAGGTCCTACGAGCAGTACGTC. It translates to CASRPDRSYEQYV.

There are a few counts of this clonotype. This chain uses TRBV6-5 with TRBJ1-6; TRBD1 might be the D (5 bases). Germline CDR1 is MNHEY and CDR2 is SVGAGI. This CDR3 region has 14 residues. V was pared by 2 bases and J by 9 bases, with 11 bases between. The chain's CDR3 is CASSYGGSVSPLHF. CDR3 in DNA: TGTGCCAGCAGTTACGGGGGTTCTGTTTCACCCCTCCACTTT.

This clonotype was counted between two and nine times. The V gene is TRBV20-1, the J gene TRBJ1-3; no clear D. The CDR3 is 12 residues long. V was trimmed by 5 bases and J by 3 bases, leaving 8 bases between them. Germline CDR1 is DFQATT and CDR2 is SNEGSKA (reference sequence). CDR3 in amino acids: CSAGPYGNTIYF. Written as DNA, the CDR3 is TGCAGTGCTGGCCCATATGGAAACACCATATATTTT.

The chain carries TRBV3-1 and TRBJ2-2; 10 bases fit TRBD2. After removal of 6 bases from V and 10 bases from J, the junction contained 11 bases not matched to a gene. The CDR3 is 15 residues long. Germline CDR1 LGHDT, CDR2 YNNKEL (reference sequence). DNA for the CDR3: TGTGCCAGCAGGATGCTAGCGGGGGCTCGTGTGGAGCTGTTTTTT. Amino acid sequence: CASRMLAGARVELFF.

The CDR3, as DNA: TGTGCCAGCAGTTACCGGCACGAGCAGTTCTTC. It is translated as CASSYRHEQFF. The chain uses TRBV6-2 or TRBV6-3 and TRBJ2-1; D gene ambiguous. The CDR3 is 11 residues long. V lost 2 bases and J 10 bases, leaving 6 bases between the germline ends. Looked up from germline, CDR1 is MNHEY and CDR2 is SVGEGT.

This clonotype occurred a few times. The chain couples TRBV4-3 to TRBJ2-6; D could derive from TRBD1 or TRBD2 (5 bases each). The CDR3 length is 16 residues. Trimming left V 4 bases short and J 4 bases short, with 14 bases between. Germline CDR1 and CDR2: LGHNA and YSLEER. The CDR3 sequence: CASSPFRDPGANVLTF. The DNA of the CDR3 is TGCGCCAGCAGCCCTTTCCGGGACCCCGGGGCCAACGTCCTGACTTTC.

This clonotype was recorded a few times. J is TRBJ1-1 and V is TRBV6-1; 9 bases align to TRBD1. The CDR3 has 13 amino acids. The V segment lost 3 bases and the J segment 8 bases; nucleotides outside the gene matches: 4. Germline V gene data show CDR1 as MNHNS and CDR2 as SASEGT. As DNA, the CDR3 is TGTGCCAGCAGTGACGGGACAGGGCTCGAAGCTTTCTTT. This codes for CASSDGTGLEAFF.

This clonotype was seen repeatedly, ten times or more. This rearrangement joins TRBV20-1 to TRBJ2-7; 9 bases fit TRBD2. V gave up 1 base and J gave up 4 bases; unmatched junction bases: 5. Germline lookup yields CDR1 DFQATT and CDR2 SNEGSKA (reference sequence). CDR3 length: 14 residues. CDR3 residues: CSARGTSVNYEQYF. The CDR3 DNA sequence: TGCAGTGCTAGAGGGACTAGCGTAAATTACGAGCAGTACTTC.

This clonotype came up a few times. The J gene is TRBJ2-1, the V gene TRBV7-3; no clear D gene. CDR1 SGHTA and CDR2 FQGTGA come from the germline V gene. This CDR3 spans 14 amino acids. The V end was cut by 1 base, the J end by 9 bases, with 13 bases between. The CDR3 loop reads CASSLSLTKPEQFF. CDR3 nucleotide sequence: TGTGCCAGCAGCTTAAGCCTAACAAAGCCTGAGCAGTTCTTC. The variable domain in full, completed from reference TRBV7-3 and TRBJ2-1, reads GAGVSQTPSNKVTEKGKYVELRCDPISGHTALYWYRQSLGQGPEFLIYFQGTGAADDSGLPNDRFFAVRPEGSVSTLKIQRTERGDSAVYLCASSLSLTKPEQFFGPGTRLTVL.

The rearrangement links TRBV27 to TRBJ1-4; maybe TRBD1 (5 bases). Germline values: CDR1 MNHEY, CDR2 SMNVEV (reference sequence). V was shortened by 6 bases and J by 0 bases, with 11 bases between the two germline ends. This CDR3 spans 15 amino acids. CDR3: CASRLMGATNEKLFF. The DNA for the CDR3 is TGTGCCAGCAGATTGATGGGGGCAACTAATGAAAAACTGTTTTTT.

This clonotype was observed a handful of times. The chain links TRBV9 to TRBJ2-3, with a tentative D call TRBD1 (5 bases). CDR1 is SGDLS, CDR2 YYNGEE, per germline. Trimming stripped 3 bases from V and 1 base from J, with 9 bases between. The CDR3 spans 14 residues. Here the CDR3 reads CASSDRIGTDTQYF. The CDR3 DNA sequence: TGTGCCAGCAGCGACAGGATAGGCACAGATACGCAGTATTTT.

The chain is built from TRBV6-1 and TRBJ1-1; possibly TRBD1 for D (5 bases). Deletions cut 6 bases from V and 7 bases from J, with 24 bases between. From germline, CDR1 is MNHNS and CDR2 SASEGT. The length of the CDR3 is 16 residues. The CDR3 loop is CASRVFGAGRSLEAFF. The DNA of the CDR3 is TGTGCCAGCAGGGTTTTCGGGGCGGGACGGTCTCTTGAAGCTTTCTTT.

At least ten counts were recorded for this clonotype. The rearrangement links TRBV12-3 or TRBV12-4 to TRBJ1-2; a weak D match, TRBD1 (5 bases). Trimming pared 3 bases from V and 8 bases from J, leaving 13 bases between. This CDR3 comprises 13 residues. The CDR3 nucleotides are TGTGCCAGCAGTTTGCAAGGGGCCCTGGGCTACACCTTC. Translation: CASSLQGALGYTF.

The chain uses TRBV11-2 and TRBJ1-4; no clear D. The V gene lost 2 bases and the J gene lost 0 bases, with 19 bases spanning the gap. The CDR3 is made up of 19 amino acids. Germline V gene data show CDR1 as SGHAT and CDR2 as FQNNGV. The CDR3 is CASSLIQRQDSATNEKLFF. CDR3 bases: TGTGCCAGCAGCTTAATACAGAGGCAGGACTCCGCAACTAATGAAAAACTGTTTTTT.

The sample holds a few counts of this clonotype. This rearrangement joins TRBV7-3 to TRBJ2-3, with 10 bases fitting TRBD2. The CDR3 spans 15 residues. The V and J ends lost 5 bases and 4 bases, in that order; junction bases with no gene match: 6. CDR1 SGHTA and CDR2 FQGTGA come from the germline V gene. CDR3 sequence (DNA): TGTGCCAGCAGCGAAAGCGGGGGGGCCTCAGATACGCAGTATTTT. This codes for CASSESGGASDTQYF.

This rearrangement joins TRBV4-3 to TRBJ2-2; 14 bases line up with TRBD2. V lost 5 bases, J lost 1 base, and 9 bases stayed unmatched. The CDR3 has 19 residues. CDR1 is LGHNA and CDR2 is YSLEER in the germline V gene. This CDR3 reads CASSTTSGGAFGNTGELFF. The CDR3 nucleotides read TGCGCCAGCAGCACGACTAGCGGGGGGGCGTTTGGGAACACCGGGGAGCTGTTTTTT.

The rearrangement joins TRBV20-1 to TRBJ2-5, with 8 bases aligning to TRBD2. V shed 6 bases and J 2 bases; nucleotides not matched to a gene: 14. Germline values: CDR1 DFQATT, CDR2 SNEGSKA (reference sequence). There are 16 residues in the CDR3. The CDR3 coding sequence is TGCAGTGCCAACGCCTTTGCGGGGGGACCACAAGAGACCCAGTACTTC. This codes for CSANAFAGGPQETQYF.